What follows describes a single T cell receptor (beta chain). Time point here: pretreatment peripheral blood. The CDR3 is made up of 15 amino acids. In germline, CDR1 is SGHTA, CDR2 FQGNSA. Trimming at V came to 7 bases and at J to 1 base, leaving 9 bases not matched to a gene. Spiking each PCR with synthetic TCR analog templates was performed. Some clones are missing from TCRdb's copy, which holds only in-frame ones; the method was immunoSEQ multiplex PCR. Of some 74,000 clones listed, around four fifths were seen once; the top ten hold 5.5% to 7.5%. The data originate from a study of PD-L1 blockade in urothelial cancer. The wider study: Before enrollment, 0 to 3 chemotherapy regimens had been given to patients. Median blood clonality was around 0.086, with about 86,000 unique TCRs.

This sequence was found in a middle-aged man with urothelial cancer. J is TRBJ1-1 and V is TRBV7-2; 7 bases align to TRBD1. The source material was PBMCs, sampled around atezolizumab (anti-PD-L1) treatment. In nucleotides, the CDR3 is TGTGCCAGCACCAGGGGGGCAGGGGGGAACACTGAAGCTTTCTTT. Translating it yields CASTRGAGGNTEAFF. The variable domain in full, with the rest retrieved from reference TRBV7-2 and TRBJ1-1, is GAGVSQSPSNKVTEKGKDVELRCDPISGHTALYWYRQSLGQGLEFLIYFQGNSAPDKSGLPSDRFSAERTGGSVSTLTIQRTQQEDSAVYLCASTRGAGGNTEAFFGQGTRLTVV.